This T cell receptor (beta chain) was retrieved from a study of persistence of HIV-infected CD4 T cells. The stimulus was an HIV-1 Gag 15-mer peptide pool, 0.9 to 1 ug/peptide/mL. Sorting selected CD4+ T cells upregulating both CD40 ligand and CD69. CDR1 is MNHNS and CDR2 is SASEGT in the germline V gene. Trimming removed 1 base from V and 4 bases from J, with 13 bases in between. This CDR3 has 15 amino acids. A word on this clone: Its antigen is unidentified.

The immunoSEQ assay was version 4, run in survey mode. Profiled with immunoSEQ multiplex PCR; TCRdb holds only in-frame clones, not every one. The sample yields more than 30,000 clones, around 70% seen once. The rearrangement joins TRBV6-1 to TRBJ1-2; D uncertain. The clonotype was recovered from an adult man with HIV who was CMV-seropositive. This specimen consisted of CD4+ T cells sorted from PBMCs after roughly 20-hour stimulation, obtained from a patient who received antiretroviral therapy. For the CDR3, the DNA is TGTGCCAGCAGTGAAGGAATTGGTAGGAGCTATGGCTACACCTTC. Translating it yields CASSEGIGRSYGYTF.